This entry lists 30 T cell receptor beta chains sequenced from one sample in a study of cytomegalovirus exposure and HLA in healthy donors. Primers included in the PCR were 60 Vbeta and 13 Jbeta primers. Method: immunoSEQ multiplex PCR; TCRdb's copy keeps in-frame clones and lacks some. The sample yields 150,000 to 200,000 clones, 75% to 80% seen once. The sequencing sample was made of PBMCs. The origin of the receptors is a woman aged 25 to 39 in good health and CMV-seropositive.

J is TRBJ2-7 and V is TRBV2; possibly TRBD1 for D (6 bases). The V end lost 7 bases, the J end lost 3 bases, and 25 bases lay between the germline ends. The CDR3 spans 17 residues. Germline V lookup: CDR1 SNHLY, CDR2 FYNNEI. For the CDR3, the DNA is TGTGCCAGCACACGGTTCAGGGGAGAAATAGAAAGCTACGAGCAGTACTTC. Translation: CASTRFRGEIESYEQYF.

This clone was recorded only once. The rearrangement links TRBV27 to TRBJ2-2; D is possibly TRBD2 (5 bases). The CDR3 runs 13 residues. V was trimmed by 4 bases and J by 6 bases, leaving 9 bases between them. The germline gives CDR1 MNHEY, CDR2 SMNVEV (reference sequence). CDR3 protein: CASSSRRAGELFF. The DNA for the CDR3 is TGTGCCAGCAGTTCCCGGCGGGCCGGGGAGCTGTTTTTT.

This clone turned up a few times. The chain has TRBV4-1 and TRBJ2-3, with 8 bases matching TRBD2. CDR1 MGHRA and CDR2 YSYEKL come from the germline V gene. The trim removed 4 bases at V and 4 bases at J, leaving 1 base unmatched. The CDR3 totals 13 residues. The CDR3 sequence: CASSLAGPDTQYF. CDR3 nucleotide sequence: TGCGCCAGCAGCCTAGCGGGGCCAGATACGCAGTATTTT.

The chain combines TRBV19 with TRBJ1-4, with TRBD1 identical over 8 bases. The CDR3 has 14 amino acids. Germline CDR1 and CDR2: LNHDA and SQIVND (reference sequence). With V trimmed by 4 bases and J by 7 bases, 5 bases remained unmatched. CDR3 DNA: TGTGCCAGTAGTACCACAGGGGGGGGTGAAAAACTGTTTTTT. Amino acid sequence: CASSTTGGGEKLFF.

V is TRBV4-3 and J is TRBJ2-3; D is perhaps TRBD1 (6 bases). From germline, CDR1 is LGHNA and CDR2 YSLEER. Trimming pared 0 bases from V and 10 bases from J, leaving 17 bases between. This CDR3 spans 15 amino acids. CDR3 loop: CASSQENVQGLPQYF. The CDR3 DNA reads TGCGCCAGCAGCCAAGAGAATGTCCAGGGGCTACCGCAGTATTTT.

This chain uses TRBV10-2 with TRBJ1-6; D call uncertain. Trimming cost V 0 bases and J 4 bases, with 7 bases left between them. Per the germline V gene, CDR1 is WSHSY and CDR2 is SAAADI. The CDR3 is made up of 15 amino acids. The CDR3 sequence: CASSESVLYNSPLHF. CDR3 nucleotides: TGCGCCAGCAGTGAGTCGGTACTTTATAATTCACCCCTCCACTTT.

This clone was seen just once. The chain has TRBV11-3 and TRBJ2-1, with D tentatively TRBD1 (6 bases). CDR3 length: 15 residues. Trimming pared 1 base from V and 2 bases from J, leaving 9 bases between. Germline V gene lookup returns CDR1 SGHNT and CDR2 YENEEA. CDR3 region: CASSLAGTTYNEQFF. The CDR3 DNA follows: TGTGCCAGCAGCTTAGCTGGGACAACCTACAATGAGCAGTTCTTC.

This CDR3 reads CASSLGQGSPRDTGELFF. Here the CDR3 DNA reads TGTGCCAGCAGTTTGGGACAGGGAAGCCCCAGAGACACCGGGGAGCTGTTTTTT. The chain combines TRBV27 with TRBJ2-2; 9 bases agree with TRBD1. CDR1 MNHEY and CDR2 SMNVEV come from the germline V gene (reference sequence). The CDR3 is 18 residues long. Trimming cost V 3 bases and J 3 bases; bases outside gene matches: 11.

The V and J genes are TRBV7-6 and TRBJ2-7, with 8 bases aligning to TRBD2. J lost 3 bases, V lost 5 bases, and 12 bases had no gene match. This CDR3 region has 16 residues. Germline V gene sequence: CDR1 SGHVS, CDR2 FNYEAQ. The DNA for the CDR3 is TGTGCCAGCAGCCCAGGACCGACCGGGACTAGCTACGAGCAGTACTTC. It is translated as CASSPGPTGTSYEQYF.

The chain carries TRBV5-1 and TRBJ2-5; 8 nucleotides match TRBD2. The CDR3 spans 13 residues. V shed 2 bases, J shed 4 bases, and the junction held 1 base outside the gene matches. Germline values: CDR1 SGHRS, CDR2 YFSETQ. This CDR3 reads CASSLAGVETQYF. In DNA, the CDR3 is TGCGCCAGCAGCTTAGCGGGAGTAGAGACCCAGTACTTC.

The CDR3 sequence is CASSLRQGRYEQYF. The CDR3 coding sequence is TGTGCCAGCAGCTTAAGACAGGGGAGGTACGAGCAGTACTTC. V and J are TRBV11-2 and TRBJ2-7, with 8 bases that match TRBD1. The J segment lost 4 bases and the V segment lost 2 bases, leaving 4 bases of the junction unmatched. Germline assignment: CDR1 SGHAT and CDR2 FQNNGV. The CDR3 totals 14 residues.

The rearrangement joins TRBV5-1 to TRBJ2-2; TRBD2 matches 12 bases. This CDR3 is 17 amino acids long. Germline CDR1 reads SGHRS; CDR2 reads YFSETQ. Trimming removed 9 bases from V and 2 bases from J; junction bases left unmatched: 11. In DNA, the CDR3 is TGCGCCACTAGACTAGCGGGGGCCTCTCCTAACACCGGGGAGCTGTTTTTT. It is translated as CATRLAGASPNTGELFF. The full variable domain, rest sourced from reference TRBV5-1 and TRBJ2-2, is KAGVTQTPRYLIKTRGQQVTLSCSPISGHRSVSWYQQTPGQGLQFLFEYFSETQRNKGNFPGRFSGRQFSNSRSEMNVSTLELGDSALYLCATRLAGASPNTGELFFGEGSRLTVL.

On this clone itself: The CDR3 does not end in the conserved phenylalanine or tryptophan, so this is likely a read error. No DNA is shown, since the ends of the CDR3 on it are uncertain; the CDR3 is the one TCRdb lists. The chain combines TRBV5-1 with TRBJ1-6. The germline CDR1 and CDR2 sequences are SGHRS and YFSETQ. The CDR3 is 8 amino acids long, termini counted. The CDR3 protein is CASSFLVV.

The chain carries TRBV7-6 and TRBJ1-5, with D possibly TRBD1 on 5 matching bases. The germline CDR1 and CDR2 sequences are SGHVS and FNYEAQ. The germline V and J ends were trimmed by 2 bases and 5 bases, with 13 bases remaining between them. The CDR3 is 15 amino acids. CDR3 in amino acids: CASSLYGGGDQPQHF. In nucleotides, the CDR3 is TGTGCCAGCAGCTTATACGGCGGAGGGGATCAGCCCCAGCATTTT.

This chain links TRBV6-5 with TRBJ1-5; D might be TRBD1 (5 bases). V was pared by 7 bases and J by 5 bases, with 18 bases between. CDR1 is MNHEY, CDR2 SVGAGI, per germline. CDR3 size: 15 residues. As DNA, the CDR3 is TGTGCCAGCAAACCCTATGACAGTCAGGATCAGCCCCAGCATTTT. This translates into CASKPYDSQDQPQHF.

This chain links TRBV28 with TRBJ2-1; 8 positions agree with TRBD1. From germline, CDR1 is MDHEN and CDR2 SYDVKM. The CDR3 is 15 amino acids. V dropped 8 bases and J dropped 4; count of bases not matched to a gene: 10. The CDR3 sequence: CASRGGTGLYNEQFF. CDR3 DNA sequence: TGTGCCAGCCGAGGGGGGACAGGACTTTACAATGAGCAGTTCTTC.

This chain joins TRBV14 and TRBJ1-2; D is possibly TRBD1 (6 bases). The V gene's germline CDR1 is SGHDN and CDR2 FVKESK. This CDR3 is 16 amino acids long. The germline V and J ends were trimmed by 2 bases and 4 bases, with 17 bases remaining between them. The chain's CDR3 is CASSQRMGTYPYGYTF. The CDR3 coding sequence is TGTGCCAGCAGCCAAAGGATGGGGACATATCCCTATGGCTACACCTTC.

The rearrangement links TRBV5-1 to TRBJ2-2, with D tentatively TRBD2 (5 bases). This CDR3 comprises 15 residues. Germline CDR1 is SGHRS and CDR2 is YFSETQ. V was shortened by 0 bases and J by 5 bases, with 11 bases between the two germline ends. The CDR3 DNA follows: TGCGCCAGCAGCTTGGACGGACTTAGGACCGGGGAGCTGTTTTTT. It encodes CASSLDGLRTGELFF.

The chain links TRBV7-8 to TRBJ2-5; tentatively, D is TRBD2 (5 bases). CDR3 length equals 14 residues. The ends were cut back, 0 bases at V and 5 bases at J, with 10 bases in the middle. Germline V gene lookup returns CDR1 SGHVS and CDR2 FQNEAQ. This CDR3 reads CASSLAPGLETQYF. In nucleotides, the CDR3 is TGTGCCAGCAGCTTAGCTCCGGGATTGGAGACCCAGTACTTC.

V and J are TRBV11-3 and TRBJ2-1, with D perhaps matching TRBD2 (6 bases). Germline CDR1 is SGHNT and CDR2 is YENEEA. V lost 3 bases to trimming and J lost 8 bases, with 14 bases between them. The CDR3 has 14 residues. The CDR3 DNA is TGTGCCAGCAGCTTGGGGGGAGCTATCTATGAGCAGTTCTTC. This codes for CASSLGGAIYEQFF.

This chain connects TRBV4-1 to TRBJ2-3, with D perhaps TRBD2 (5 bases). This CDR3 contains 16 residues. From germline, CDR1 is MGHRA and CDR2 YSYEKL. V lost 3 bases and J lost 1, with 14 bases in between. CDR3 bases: TGCGCCAGCAGCCAGGAGGCGGCAGGTCGCACAGATACGCAGTATTTT. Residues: CASSQEAAGRTDTQYF.

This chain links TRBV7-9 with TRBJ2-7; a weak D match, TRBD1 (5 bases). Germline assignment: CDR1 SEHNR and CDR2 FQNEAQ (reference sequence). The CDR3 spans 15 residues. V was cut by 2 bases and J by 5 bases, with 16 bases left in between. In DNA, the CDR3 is TGTGCCAGCAGCTTAAGTACAGGTTCGTTGGACGAGCAGTACTTC. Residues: CASSLSTGSLDEQYF.

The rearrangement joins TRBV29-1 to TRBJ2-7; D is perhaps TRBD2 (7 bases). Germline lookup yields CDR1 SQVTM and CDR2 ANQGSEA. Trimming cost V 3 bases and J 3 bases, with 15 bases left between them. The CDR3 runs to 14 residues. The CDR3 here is CSVEYGGPNYEQYF. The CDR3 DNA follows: TGCAGCGTTGAGTACGGGGGGCCCAACTACGAGCAGTACTTC.

The CDR3, as DNA: TGTGCCAGCAGCTACTCAGAGACCCAGTACTTC. It yields the protein CASSYSETQYF. The rearrangement links TRBV5-4 to TRBJ2-5; D is unresolved. This CDR3 region has 11 residues. V was cut by 3 bases and J by 4 bases, with 4 bases left in between. The V gene's germline CDR1 is SGHNT and CDR2 YYREEE (reference sequence).

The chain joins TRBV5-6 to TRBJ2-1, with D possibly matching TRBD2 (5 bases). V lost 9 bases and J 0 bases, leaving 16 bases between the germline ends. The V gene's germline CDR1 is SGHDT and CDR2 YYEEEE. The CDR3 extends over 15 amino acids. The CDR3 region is CATSSRRSSYNEQFF. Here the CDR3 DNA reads TGTGCCACCTCCTCCAGGAGGAGCTCCTACAATGAGCAGTTCTTC.

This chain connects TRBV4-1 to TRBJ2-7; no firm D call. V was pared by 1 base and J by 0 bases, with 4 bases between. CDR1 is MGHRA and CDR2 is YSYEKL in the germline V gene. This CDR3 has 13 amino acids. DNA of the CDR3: TGCGCCAGCAGCCAAGCAGTCTCCTACGAGCAGTACTTC. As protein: CASSQAVSYEQYF.

CDR3 loop: CAIPHAGLETQYF. In DNA form, the CDR3 reads TGCGCCATCCCCCATGCGGGGCTGGAGACCCAGTACTTC. The chain uses TRBV5-1 and TRBJ2-5, with D tentatively TRBD2 (6 bases). Germline V gives CDR1 SGHRS, CDR2 YFSETQ. V gave up 9 bases and J gave up 5 bases, with 17 bases separating them. The CDR3 runs 13 residues.

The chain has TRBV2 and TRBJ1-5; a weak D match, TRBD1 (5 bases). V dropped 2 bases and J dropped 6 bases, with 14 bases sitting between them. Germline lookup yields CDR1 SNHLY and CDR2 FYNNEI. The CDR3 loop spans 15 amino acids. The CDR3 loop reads CASSESGSGGQPQHF. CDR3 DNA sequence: TGTGCCAGCAGTGAATCAGGGAGCGGGGGTCAGCCCCAGCATTTT.

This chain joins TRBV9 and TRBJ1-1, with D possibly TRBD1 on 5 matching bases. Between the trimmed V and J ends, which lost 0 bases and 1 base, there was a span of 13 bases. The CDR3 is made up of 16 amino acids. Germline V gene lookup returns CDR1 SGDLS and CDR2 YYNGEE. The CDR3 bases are TGTGCCAGCAGCGTAGATAAGGGGCTTCCGAACACTGAAGCTTTCTTT. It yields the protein CASSVDKGLPNTEAFF.

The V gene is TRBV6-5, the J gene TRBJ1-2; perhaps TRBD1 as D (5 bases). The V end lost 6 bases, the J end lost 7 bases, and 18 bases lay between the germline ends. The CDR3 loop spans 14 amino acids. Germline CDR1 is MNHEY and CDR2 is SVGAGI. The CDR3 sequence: CASSRAVQGGGYTF. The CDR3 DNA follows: TGTGCCAGCAGCAGAGCAGTCCAGGGAGGTGGCTACACCTTC.